This is a list of T cell receptor beta chains from one sample in a study of read filtering for tumor transcriptome and immune sequencing. One entry per CDR3 protein results from TCRdb running MiXCR on the reads. The sample shows around 65,000 distinct CDR3 sequences, less than 20% of them seen only once. Sample: a population of CD138-negative cells sorted from bone marrow. The receptors stem from a donor at least 40 years old with multiple myeloma. Each CDR3 is given without its conserved first and last residue. The D gene is left open where the match is weak. The size of a clone is reported for some rows only, either as once, few or many, or as a class for expanded clones.

size: few
D: .
V: TRBV20-1
CDR3: SAAGAGYT

size: few
D: TRBD2
V: TRBV3-1
CDR3: ASQRGDSYEQY

size: .
D: .
V: TRBV30
CDR3: AWTYTENTIY

size: medium-sized
D: TRBD1
V: TRBV7-9
CDR3: ASSRGQYNEQF

size: .
D: .
V: TRBV11-2
CDR3: ASSSGAGVNQETQY

size: few
D: TRBD2
V: TRBV28
CDR3: ASSPGLAGGLRTDTQY

size: many
D: .
V: TRBV28
CDR3: ASSLTNTEAF

size: many
D: TRBD1
V: TRBV7-6
CDR3: ASSLAGGAYNEQF

size: many
D: .
V: TRBV5-1
CDR3: ASSTEIAGHTEAF

size: few
D: TRBD1
V: TRBV2
CDR3: ASSSGQGVGNTIY

size: many
D: .
V: TRBV30
CDR3: AWSGQYSNQPQH

size: many
D: TRBD1
V: TRBV7-6
CDR3: ASSLRDRNYEQY

size: .
D: .
V: TRBV28
CDR3: ASRTTVCEQF

size: many
D: TRBD2
V: TRBV2
CDR3: ASSEFAGGGGTQY

size: .
D: TRBD1
V: TRBV20-1
CDR3: SARTTGGGDQPQH

size: .
D: .
V: TRBV7-9
CDR3: ASSSPSGWAAGYEQF

size: many
D: .
V: TRBV27
CDR3: ASSFPTGTGELF

size: many
D: TRBD1
V: TRBV7-9
CDR3: ASSPRTGVIYEQY

size: many
D: .
V: TRBV6-1
CDR3: ASSLEGQYGYT

size: many
D: .
V: TRBV7-9
CDR3: ASRRLNGETQY

size: many
D: .
V: TRBV7-8
CDR3: ASSPGAYEQY

size: .
D: TRBD2
V: TRBV5-6
CDR3: ASSSGLAENIQY

size: many
D: TRBD1
V: TRBV10-3
CDR3: AISPTGGGTDTQY

size: .
D: TRBD2
V: TRBV7-2
CDR3: ASSLRIWGSGELS

size: many
D: .
V: TRBV29-1
CDR3: SVDWASNTEAF

size: .
D: TRBD1
V: TRBV2
CDR3: ASTRDRILNTGELF

size: many
D: TRBD1
V: TRBV30
CDR3: AWRRTGGYGYT

size: many
D: .
V: TRBV25-1
CDR3: ASSSEGYEQY

size: many
D: .
V: TRBV20-1
CDR3: SAFAGADTEAF

size: many
D: TRBD1
V: TRBV29-1
CDR3: SVNRGLVNTEAF

size: many
D: TRBD2
V: TRBV12-3/TRBV12-4
CDR3: ASSTRTSGGSDTQY